Given below is one T cell receptor beta chain in context. Its antigen is still unknown. These data originate in a study of shared clonotypes between healthy human individuals. CDR3 length: 14 amino acids. V shed 3 bases and J shed 4 bases, with 14 bases lying between them. Germline V CDR1 and CDR2: SGDLS, YYNGEE. Study conclusions and caveats: Relative to memory subsets, naive subsets generally showed larger estimated richness.

Data came from immunoSEQ multiplex PCR; TCRdb stores just in-frame clones and leaves some out. The sample records fewer than 200,000 clones, approximately 62% being singletons. The chain is built from TRBV9 and TRBJ2-7; tentatively, D is TRBD2 (6 bases). The material sequenced was memory CD4+ T cells sorted from blood. Subset given: CD45RA-negative fraction. The source of this sequence is a man aged 25-45 years in good health. The CDR3: CASSEAGREYEQYF. The CDR3 DNA sequence: TGTGCCAGCAGCGAAGCGGGTCGAGAGTACGAGCAGTACTTC.